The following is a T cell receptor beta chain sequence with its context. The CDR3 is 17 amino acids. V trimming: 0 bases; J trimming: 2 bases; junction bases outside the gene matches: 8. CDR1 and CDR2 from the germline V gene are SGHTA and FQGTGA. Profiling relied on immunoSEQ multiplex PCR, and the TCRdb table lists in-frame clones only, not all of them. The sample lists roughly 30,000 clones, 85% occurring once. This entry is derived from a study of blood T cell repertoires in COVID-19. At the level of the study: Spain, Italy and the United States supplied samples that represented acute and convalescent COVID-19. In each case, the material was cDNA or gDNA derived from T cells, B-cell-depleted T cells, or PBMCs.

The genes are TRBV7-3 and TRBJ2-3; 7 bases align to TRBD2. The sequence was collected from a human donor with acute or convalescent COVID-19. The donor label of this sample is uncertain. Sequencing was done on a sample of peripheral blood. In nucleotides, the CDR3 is TGTGCCAGCAGCTTAACGTTTACGGGGGGTTCCACAGATACGCAGTATTTT. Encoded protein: CASSLTFTGGSTDTQYF.